Included here is one T cell receptor (beta chain) sequence, with context. Its antigen is undetermined. This entry is derived from a study of CD8 T cell repertoires and HIV-1 epitope variants. The wider study: T cells were stimulated with Twenty-five Gag and Nef peptides separately. Tested: three Gag epitope families, Nef HW9 and YT9. Autologous T cell-negative cells served as antigen-presenting cells in equal numbers.

Study findings and constraints: Of fewer than 10 antigen-specific beta clonotypes, six appeared to cross-react with escape variants.

Germline V gene lookup returns CDR1 SGHVS and CDR2 FNYEAQ. The length of the CDR3 is 12 residues. The V and J ends lost 1 base and 5 bases respectively, with 5 bases between them. Libraries were prepared by immunoSEQ multiplex PCR; TCRdb keeps only in-frame clonotypes and omits some of them. The sample contains thousands of clones, roughly 71% of which appear only once. The TCR originated in a male donor with HIV. Input material: cultured CD8+ T cells derived from PBMCs. The chain uses TRBV7-6 and TRBJ1-1, with D unresolved. The CDR3 here is CASSLDRTEAFF. DNA for the CDR3: TGTGCCAGCAGCTTAGACAGAACTGAAGCTTTCTTT.